This TCR beta chain was identified during a study of chemoradiotherapy in HPV16-positive cancers. Points on this clone: Its target is not known.

Study outcomes and limitations: The functional HPV-specific definition rests on just two HPV16-positive patients.

Over chemoradiotherapy, repertoires were sampled more than once. This table comes from immunoSEQ multiplex PCR, and its TCRdb copy is limited to in-frame clones, with some not included. Of roughly 10,000 clones in the sample, about 80% were seen once. The V gene lost 5 bases and the J gene lost 0 bases, with 13 bases spanning the gap. This CDR3 contains 15 residues. Looked up from germline, CDR1 is SGHTA and CDR2 is FQGNSA. This clonotype originated in a human donor with HPV-associated anogenital cancer. V gene TRBV7-2 combines with J gene TRBJ1-1; no clear D gene. Sample: blood, taken from a patient who underwent chemoradiotherapy. CDR3 amino acids: CASSRNGDMNTEAFF. CDR3 DNA: TGTGCCAGCAGCAGGAACGGTGACATGAACACTGAAGCTTTCTTT.